What follows is one T cell receptor (beta chain) and its context. Measured with immunoSEQ multiplex PCR; TCRdb has only the in-frame clones, and not every one. The sample lists roughly 250,000 clones, approximately 83% seen once, with roughly 4% in the top ten. The entry originates in a study of blood T cell repertoires in COVID-19. Trimming cost V 2 bases and J 6 bases; bases outside gene matches: 15. The CDR3 loop spans 18 amino acids. The V gene's germline CDR1 is MDHEN and CDR2 SYDVKM. J is TRBJ2-2 and V is TRBV28, with 7 nucleotides matching TRBD2. Material: PBMCs or T cells enriched from blood (not recorded which). The TCR sequence derives from a woman younger than 45 who had recovered from COVID-19. The CDR3 spells CASSLISLHATSAGELFF. CDR3 bases: TGTGCCAGCAGTTTAATCAGCCTGCACGCCACTAGCGCCGGGGAGCTGTTTTTT. Full variable domain (remainder filled in from reference TRBV28 and TRBJ2-2): DVKVTQSSRYLVKRTGEKVFLECVQDMDHENMFWYRQDPGLGLRLIYFSYDVKMKEKGDIPEGYSVSREKKERFSLILESASTNQTSMYLCASSLISLHATSAGELFFGEGSRLTVL.